This TCR beta chain was profiled in a study of sequential checkpoint blockade in melanoma. This CDR3 is 15 amino acids long. V was clipped by 3 bases and J by 4 bases, with 16 bases between them. Germline V gene lookup returns CDR1 SGDLS and CDR2 YYNGEE. Sequencing used immunoSEQ multiplex PCR; TCRdb keeps in-frame clones, though not all of them. This sample carries 25,000 to 30,000 clones, approximately 75% of them seen once, and the ten largest clones take more than 10%. The treatment: randomized to nivolumab then ipilimumab (arm A) or the reverse (arm B). DNA-damaging chemotherapy had not been given to any patient beforehand.

The receptor comes from a human donor with melanoma. The chain links TRBV9 to TRBJ1-1; D perhaps matches TRBD1 (5 bases). Material: CD8+ T cells sorted from blood (inferred from file names), obtained from a patient given nivolumab and ipilimumab in sequence. This CDR3 is CASSAVPAGRTEAFF. The CDR3 coding sequence is TGTGCCAGCAGCGCTGTCCCCGCGGGGCGCACTGAAGCTTTCTTT.